The present entry profiles one T cell receptor (beta chain) with its context. Its antigen is undetermined. Each CDR3 protein is one row after TCRdb ran MiXCR on the 5' RACE reads. The sample has about 240,000 distinct CDR3 sequences, 20% to 30% seen once. This sample was included in a study of CD8 T cells in ankylosing spondylitis. Regarding the study as a whole: Disease-linked clones had a CD8+ phenotype and relatively low frequency in peripheral blood. In reactive arthritis synovial fluid and blood, some motif variants had been reported before. As reported, disease-linked clones showed significant enrichment in matched ankylosing spondylitis synovial fluid. What seemed typical of ankylosing spondylitis blood was a TCR beta motif built from about 8 highly homologous variants.

This CDR3 spans 15 amino acids. The germline V gene has CDR1 LNHDA and CDR2 SQIVND (reference sequence). V was clipped by 1 base and J by 1 base, with 10 bases between them. The source is a male donor with ankylosing spondylitis or in good health (not recorded which). The V gene is TRBV19, the J gene TRBJ2-5; maybe TRBD2 (5 bases). Sequencing was performed on blood, either unsorted or a sorted T cell fraction (not recorded which). As DNA, the CDR3 is TGTGCCAGTAGTATAGGCCAGCGGAGCCAAGAGACCCAGTACTTC. Its translation: CASSIGQRSQETQYF.